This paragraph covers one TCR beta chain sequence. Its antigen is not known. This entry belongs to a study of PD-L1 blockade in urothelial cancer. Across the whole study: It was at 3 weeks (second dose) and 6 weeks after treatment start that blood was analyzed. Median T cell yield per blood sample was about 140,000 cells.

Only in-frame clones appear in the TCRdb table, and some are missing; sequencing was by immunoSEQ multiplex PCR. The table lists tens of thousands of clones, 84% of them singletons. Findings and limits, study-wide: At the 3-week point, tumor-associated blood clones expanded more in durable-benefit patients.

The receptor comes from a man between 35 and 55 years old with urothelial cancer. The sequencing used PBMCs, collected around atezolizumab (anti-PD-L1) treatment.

For the CDR3, the DNA is TGTGCCAGCAGTTGGACTAGCTACGAGCAGTACTTC. This sequence encodes CASSWTSYEQYF. The chain is built from TRBV2 and TRBJ2-7, with 7 bases aligning to TRBD2. V dropped 5 bases and J dropped 3; count of bases not matched to a gene: 1. CDR1 is SNHLY, CDR2 FYNNEI, per germline. The CDR3 contains 12 residues.